This is a list of T cell receptor beta chains from one sample in a study of beta chain features in type 1 diabetes. Method: immunoSEQ multiplex PCR; TCRdb's copy keeps in-frame clones and lacks some. This sample carries 150,000 to 200,000 clones, under 9.5% of them seen once, and the ten largest clones take 0.5%. The sequenced material came from central memory CD4+ T cells from blood. These receptors were collected from a man younger than 35 with type 1 diabetes. Each CDR3 is given with its conserved first and last residue. D genes are given only for firm matches. Expanded clones get a size class; other rows say once, few or many, or leave the size out.

>NA|TRBJ2-3|TRBV7-2|few
CASSPVEGSTDTQYF
TGTGCCAGCAGCCCTGTAGAGGGAAGCACAGATACGCAGTATTTT
>TRBD2|TRBJ2-1|TRBV4-1|few
CASSQDLSGRKYNEQFF
TGCGCCAGCAGCCAGGACCTTAGCGGGCGAAAATACAATGAGCAGTTCTTC
>TRBD2|TRBJ2-2|TRBV4-1|few
CASSLTGGTGELFF
TGCGCCAGCAGCCTCACCGGGGGGACCGGGGAGCTGTTTTTT
>NA|TRBJ2-5|TRBV5-4|NA
CASSYYQETQYF
TGTGCCAGCAGCTACTACCAAGAGACCCAGTACTTC
>TRBD1|TRBJ2-7|TRBV25-1|NA
CASSEGTGGGFEQYF
TGTGCCAGCAGTGAAGGGACAGGGGGAGGTTTCGAGCAGTACTTC
>NA|TRBJ1-4|TRBV30|few
CAWTLPNGGKLFF
TGTGCCTGGACTCTACCCAACGGGGGAAAACTGTTTTTT
>TRBD1|TRBJ2-3|TRBV19|few
CASSISKGQGARTDTQYF
TGTGCCAGTAGTATATCTAAAGGACAGGGGGCGCGGACAGATACGCAGTATTTT
>TRBD1|TRBJ1-5|TRBV30|few
CAWSRGTGFNQPQHF
TGTGCCTGGAGTCGGGGGACAGGATTCAATCAGCCCCAGCATTTT
>NA|TRBJ1-5|TRBV18|NA
CASSPGRDQPQHF
TGTGCCAGCTCACCAGGCAGGGATCAGCCCCAGCATTTT
>NA|TRBJ1-5|TRBV30|few
CAWKTSRGASNQPQHF
TGTGCCTGGAAAACATCACGGGGAGCTAGCAATCAGCCCCAGCATTTT
>NA|TRBJ2-7|TRBV7-9|NA
CASSLAARGSGEQYF
TGTGCCAGCAGCTTAGCCGCACGGGGTTCTGGCGAGCAGTACTTC
>TRBD2|TRBJ2-7|TRBV4-2|NA
CASSQGTSGRYSYEQYF
TGTGCCAGCAGCCAAGGGACTAGCGGGAGGTATTCCTACGAGCAGTACTTC
>NA|TRBJ2-5|TRBV2|few
CASSLRRGNQETQYF
TGTGCCAGCAGTTTGCGCAGGGGCAACCAAGAGACCCAGTACTTC
>NA|TRBJ2-3|TRBV18|NA
CASSLPGAEDTQYF
TGTGCCAGCTCATTACCAGGGGCTGAAGATACGCAGTATTTT
>TRBD1|TRBJ2-5|TRBV18|few
CASSPSGQGGGEQYF
TGTGCCAGCTCACCAAGTGGACAGGGGGGTGGGGAGCAGTACTTC
>NA|TRBJ2-3|TRBV7-2|few
CASSPYYLRTDTQYF
TGTGCCAGCAGCCCTTACTACCTCCGCACAGATACGCAGTATTTT
>NA|TRBJ2-7|TRBV6-5|few
CASSYGGRVYEQYF
TGTGCCAGCAGTTACGGTGGCAGGGTCTACGAGCAGTACTTC
>TRBD2|TRBJ2-1|TRBV5-1|NA
CASSLGLAQGGQFF
TGCGCCAGCAGCTTGGGACTAGCGCAAGGTGGGCAGTTCTTC
>TRBD1|TRBJ2-7|TRBV7-2|NA
CASSLSSGGTYEQYF
TGTGCCAGCAGCTTATCCTCAGGGGGCACCTACGAGCAGTACTTC
>TRBD1|TRBJ2-1|TRBV5-6|NA
CASSLLDRGYNEQFF
TGTGCCAGCAGCTTGCTAGACAGGGGGTACAATGAGCAGTTCTTC
>NA|TRBJ2-7|TRBV19|few
CASSNGHLYEQYF
TGTGCCAGTAGTAATGGACACCTCTACGAGCAGTACTTC
>TRBD1|TRBJ1-1|TRBV6-5|many
CASIRDRVLGTEAFF
TGTGCCAGCATCCGGGACAGGGTCCTCGGGACTGAAGCTTTCTTT
>NA|TRBJ2-5|TRBV1|few
CTSSQRGQGWRETQYF
TGCACCAGCAGCCAAAGGGGACAGGGCTGGCGAGAGACCCAGTACTTC
>NA|TRBJ2-7|TRBV11-2|few
CASSAGPLSYEQYF
TGTGCCAGCAGCGCGGGACCTCTTAGCTACGAGCAGTACTTC
>NA|TRBJ1-2|TRBV4-1|NA
CASSQETGGASYGYTF
TGCGCCAGCAGCCAAGAGACGGGAGGGGCTTCCTATGGCTACACCTTC
>TRBD2|TRBJ2-5|TRBV7-2|few
CASSLTTGTSGGDGKTQYF
TGTGCCAGCAGCTTAACGACCGGGACTAGCGGGGGGGATGGAAAGACCCAGTACTTC
>NA|TRBJ2-5|TRBV2|few
CASSDPGTQYF
TGTGCCAGCAGTGACCCCGGGACCCAGTACTTC
>NA|TRBJ1-3|TRBV6-6|NA
CASLRSGNTIYF
TGTGCCAGTCTCAGGTCTGGAAACACCATATATTTT
>NA|TRBJ2-1|TRBV7-2|NA
CASSQVAGIPLLEQFF
TGCGCCAGCAGCCAAGTTGCGGGAATTCCTCTCCTCGAGCAGTTCTTC
>NA|TRBJ2-7|TRBV4-2|NA
CASSQEPHSGPYEQYF
TGTGCCAGCAGCCAAGAACCTCATAGCGGACCCTACGAGCAGTACTTC
>NA|TRBJ2-1|TRBV2|NA
CASFGQGNNEQFF
TGTGCCAGCTTCGGGCAGGGGAACAATGAGCAGTTCTTC
>NA|TRBJ2-7|TRBV19|many
CATSRGYEQYF
TGTGCCACCTCGAGGGGGTACGAGCAGTACTTC
>NA|TRBJ2-7|TRBV5-1|NA
CASSFAQGNYEQYF
TGCGCCAGCAGCTTTGCCCAGGGTAACTACGAGCAGTACTTC
>NA|TRBJ1-5|TRBV18|NA
CASSRDSNQPQHF
TGTGCCAGCTCACGAGACTCTAATCAGCCCCAGCATTTT
>NA|TRBJ2-3|TRBV7-2|NA
CASSFNFIRGGDTQYF
TGTGCCAGCAGCTTTAATTTCATTCGGGGTGGCGATACGCAGTATTTT
>TRBD2|TRBJ2-7|TRBV7-2|few
CASSLQRGPYEQYF
TGTGCCAGCAGCTTACAGCGGGGGCCCTACGAGCAGTACTTC
>TRBD1|TRBJ1-1|TRBV18|few
CASSPQGATEAFF
TGTGCCAGCTCACCCCAGGGGGCCACTGAAGCTTTCTTT
>NA|TRBJ1-5|TRBV2|few
CASSATGNQPQHF
TGTGCCAGCAGTGCAACAGGGAATCAGCCCCAGCATTTT
>TRBD1|TRBJ2-7|TRBV6-1|NA
CASSRDRIYEQYF
TGTGCCAGCAGTCGGGACAGAATCTACGAGCAGTACTTC
>NA|TRBJ1-1|TRBV6-5|NA
CASSYSAGMNTEAFF
TGTGCCAGCAGTTACTCGGCAGGGATGAACACTGAAGCTTTCTTT
>TRBD2|TRBJ2-5|TRBV5-1|NA
CASSLSGGASLGETQYF
TGCGCCAGCAGCCTAAGCGGGGGGGCATCTTTGGGAGAGACCCAGTACTTC
>NA|TRBJ1-1|TRBV28|NA
CASSTTRAAFF
TGTGCCAGCAGTACTACGCGGGCCGCTTTCTTT
>TRBD1|TRBJ2-3|TRBV5-1|few
CASSRSHRGSADTQYF
TGCGCCAGCAGCCGGTCCCACAGGGGCAGCGCAGATACGCAGTATTTT
>NA|TRBJ1-3|TRBV6-6|NA
CASSRQRGNTIYF
TGTGCCAGCAGCCGACAGCGAGGAAACACCATATATTTT
>NA|TRBJ1-2|TRBV2|few
CASSVTDYGYTF
TGTGCCAGCAGTGTTACAGATTATGGCTACACCTTC
>NA|TRBJ1-2|TRBV5-1|few
CASSLGEAGHYGYTF
TGCGCCAGCAGCTTGGGGGAGGCAGGGCACTATGGCTACACCTTC